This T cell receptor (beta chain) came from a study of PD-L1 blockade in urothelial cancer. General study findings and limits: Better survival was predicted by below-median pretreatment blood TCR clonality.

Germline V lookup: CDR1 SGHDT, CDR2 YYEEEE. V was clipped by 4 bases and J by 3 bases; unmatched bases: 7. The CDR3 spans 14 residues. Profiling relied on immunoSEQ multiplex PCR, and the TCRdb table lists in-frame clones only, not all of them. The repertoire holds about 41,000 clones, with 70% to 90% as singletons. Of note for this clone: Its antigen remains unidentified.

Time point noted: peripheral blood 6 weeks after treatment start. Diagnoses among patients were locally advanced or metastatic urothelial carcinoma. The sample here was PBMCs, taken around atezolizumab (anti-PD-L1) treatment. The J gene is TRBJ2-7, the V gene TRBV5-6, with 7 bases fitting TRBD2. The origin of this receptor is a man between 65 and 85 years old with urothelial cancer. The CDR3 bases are TGTGCCAGCAGCCGCGGTAGCGGGTACTACGAGCAGTACTTC. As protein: CASSRGSGYYEQYF.